This entry is about one T cell receptor (beta chain). What it binds is not known. Version v3.0 of the immunoSEQ assay ran at survey level. Profiling relied on immunoSEQ multiplex PCR, and the TCRdb table lists in-frame clones only, not all of them. The repertoire consists of roughly 44,000 clones, with about 95% occurring once and the leading ten covering 2.5% to 3.5%. This specimen comes from a study of long-term antiretroviral therapy in people with HIV. Study in general: Sampling started about a decade before the 2015 immediate-ART recommendation.

Overall study findings and caveats: Among HIV repertoires, CDR3 length ranges were narrower than those of controls. Possibly under older ART regimens, blood was drawn between the mid-2000s and the late 2010s.

CDR3 length: 14 amino acids. Trimming shortened V by 4 bases and J by 1 base, and 10 bases separated the two germline ends. The germline CDR1 and CDR2 sequences are KGHSH and LQKENI. The sequences come from unsorted PBMCs, collected 3.7 years after starting antiretroviral therapy. The rearrangement joins TRBV18 to TRBJ1-1, with D possibly TRBD1 on 5 matching bases. This receptor was taken from a woman aged 45 to 65 with HIV. The CDR3 coding sequence is TGTGCCAGCTCACAGCTCGGGGGGAACACTGAAGCTTTCTTT. This encodes CASSQLGGNTEAFF.